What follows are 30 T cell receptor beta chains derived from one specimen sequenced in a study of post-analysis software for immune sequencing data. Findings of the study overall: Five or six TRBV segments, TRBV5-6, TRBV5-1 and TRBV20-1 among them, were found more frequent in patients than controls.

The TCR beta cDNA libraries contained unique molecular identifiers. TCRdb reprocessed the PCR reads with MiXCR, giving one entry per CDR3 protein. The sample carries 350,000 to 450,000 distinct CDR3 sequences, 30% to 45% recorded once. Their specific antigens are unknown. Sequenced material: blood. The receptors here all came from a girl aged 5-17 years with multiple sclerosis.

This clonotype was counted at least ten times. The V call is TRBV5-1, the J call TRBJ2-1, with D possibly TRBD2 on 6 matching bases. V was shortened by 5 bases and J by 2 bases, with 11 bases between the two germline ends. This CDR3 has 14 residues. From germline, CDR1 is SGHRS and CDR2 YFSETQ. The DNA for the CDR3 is TGCGCCAGCAGTCAATCGGGGGCCTACAATGAGCAGTTCTTC. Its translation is CASSQSGAYNEQFF.

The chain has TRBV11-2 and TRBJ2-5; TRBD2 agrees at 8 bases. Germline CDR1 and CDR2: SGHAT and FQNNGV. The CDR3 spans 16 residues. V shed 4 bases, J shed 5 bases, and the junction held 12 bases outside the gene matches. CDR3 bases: TGTGCCAGCAGCTCTGACCGCGGGGGGCCCGGGGAGACCCAGTACTTC. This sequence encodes CASSSDRGGPGETQYF.

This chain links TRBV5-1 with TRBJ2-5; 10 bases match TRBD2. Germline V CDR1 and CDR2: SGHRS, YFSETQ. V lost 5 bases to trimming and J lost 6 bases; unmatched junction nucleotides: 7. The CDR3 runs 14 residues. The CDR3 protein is CASRIAGGLKTQYF. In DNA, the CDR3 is TGCGCCAGCAGGATAGCGGGGGGATTAAAGACCCAGTACTTC.

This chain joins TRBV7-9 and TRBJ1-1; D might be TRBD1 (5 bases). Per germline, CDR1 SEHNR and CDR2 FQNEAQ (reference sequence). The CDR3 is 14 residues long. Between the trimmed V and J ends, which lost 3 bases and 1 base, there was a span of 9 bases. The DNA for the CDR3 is TGTGCCAGCAGCTTCGGGACGTCGAACACTGAAGCTTTCTTT. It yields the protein CASSFGTSNTEAFF.

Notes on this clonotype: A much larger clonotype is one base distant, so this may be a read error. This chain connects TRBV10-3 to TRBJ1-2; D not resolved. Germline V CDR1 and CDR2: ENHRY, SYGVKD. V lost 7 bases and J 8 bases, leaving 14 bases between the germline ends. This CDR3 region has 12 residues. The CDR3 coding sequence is TGTGCCATCACCGTCCTAGGATCCGGCTACACCTTC. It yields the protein CAITVLGSGYTF.

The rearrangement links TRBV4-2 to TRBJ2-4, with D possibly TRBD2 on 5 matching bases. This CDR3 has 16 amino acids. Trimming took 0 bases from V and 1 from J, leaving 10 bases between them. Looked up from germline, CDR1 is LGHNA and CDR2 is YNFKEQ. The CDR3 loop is CASSQDGSTAKNIQYF. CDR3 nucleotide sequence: TGTGCCAGCAGCCAAGATGGGAGTACCGCCAAAAACATTCAGTACTTC.

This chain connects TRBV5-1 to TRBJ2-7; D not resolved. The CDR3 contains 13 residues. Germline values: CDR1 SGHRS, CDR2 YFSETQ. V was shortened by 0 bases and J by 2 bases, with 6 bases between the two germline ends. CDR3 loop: CASSLEATYEQYF. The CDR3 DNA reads TGCGCCAGCAGCTTGGAGGCGACCTACGAGCAGTACTTC.

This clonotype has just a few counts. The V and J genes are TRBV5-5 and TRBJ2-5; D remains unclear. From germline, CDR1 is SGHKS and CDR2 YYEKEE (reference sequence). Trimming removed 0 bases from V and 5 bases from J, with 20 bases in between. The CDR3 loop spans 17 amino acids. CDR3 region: CASSLERAEQNRETQYF. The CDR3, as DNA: TGTGCCAGCAGCTTGGAAAGGGCAGAGCAAAATAGGGAGACCCAGTACTTC.

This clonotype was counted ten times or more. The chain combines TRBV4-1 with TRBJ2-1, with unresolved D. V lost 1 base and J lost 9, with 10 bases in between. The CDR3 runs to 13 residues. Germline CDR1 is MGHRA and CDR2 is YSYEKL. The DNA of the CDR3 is TGCGCCAGCAGCCAAGGGATATGGGGTGAGCAGTTCTTC. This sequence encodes CASSQGIWGEQFF.

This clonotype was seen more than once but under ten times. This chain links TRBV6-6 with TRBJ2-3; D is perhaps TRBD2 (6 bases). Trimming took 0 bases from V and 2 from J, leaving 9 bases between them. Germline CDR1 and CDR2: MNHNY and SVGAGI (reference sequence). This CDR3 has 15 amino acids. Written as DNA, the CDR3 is TGTGCCAGCAGTTACTCGCGGCGGGACACAGATACGCAGTATTTT. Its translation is CASSYSRRDTDTQYF.

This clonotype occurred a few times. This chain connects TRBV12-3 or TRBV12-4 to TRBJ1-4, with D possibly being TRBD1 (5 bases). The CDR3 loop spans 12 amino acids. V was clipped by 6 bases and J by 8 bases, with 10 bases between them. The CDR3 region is CASRKGWEKLFF. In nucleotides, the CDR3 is TGTGCCAGCAGAAAGGGGTGGGAAAAACTGTTTTTT.

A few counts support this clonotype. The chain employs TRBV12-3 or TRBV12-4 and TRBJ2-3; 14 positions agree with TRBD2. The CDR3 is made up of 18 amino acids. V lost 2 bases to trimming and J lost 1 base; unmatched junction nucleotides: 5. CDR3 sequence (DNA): TGTGCCAGCAGTTTAAGTGGGACTAGCGGGGGAGGCACAGATACGCAGTATTTT. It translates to CASSLSGTSGGGTDTQYF.

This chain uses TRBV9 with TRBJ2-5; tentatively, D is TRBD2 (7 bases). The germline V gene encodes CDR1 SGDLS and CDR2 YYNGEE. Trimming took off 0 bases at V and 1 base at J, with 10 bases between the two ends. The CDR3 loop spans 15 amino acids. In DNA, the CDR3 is TGTGCCAGCAGCGTAGGGAGGGGGGGCCAAGAGACCCAGTACTTC. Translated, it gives CASSVGRGGQETQYF.

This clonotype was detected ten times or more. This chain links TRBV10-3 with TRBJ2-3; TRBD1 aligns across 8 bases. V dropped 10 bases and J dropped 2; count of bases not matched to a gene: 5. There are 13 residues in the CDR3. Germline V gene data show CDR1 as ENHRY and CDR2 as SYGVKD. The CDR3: CATRQGITDTQYF. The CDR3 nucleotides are TGTGCCACCAGACAGGGGATCACAGATACGCAGTATTTT.

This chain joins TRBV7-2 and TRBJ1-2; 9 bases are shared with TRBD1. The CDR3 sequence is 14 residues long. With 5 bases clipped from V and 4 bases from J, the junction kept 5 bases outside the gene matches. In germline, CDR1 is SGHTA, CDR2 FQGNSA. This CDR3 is CASSPAGQGYGYTF. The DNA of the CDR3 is TGTGCCAGCAGCCCAGCGGGACAGGGCTATGGCTACACCTTC.

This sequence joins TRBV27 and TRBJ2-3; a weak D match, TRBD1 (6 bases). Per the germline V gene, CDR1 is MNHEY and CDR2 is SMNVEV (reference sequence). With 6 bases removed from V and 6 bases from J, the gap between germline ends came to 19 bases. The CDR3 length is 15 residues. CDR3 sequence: CASSLRNLRGDTQYF. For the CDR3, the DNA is TGTGCCAGCAGCTTGAGAAACCTCAGGGGCGATACGCAGTATTTT.

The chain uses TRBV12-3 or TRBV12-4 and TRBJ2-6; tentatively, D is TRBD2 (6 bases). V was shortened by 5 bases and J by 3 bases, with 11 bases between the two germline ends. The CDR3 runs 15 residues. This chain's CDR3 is CASSTPGSGANVLTF. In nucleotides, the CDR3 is TGTGCCAGCAGTACGCCCGGGAGTGGGGCCAACGTCCTGACTTTC.

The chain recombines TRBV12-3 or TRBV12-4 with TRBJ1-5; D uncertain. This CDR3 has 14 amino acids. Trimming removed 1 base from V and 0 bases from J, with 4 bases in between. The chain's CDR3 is CASSLEYSNQPQHF. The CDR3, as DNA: TGTGCCAGCAGTTTAGAATATAGCAATCAGCCCCAGCATTTT.

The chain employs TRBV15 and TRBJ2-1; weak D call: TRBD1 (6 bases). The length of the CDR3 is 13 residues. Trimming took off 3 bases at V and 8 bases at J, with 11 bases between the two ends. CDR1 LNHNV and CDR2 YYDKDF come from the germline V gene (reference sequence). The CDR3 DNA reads TGTGCCACCAGCAGGAGACAGGCGGATGAGCAGTTCTTC. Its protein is CATSRRQADEQFF.

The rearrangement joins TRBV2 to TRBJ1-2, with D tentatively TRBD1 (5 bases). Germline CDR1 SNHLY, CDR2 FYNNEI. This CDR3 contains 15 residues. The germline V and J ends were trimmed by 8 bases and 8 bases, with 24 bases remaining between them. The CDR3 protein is CASLRESFGAKGYTF. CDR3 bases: TGTGCCAGCTTACGGGAAAGCTTCGGGGCCAAAGGCTACACCTTC.

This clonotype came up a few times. CDR3 in amino acids: CSAAGGANEKLFF. The CDR3 region has the DNA TGCAGTGCTGCAGGGGGTGCTAATGAAAAACTGTTTTTT. The J gene is TRBJ1-4, the V gene TRBV20-1, with 7 bases identical to TRBD1. Germline V gene lookup returns CDR1 DFQATT and CDR2 SNEGSKA (reference sequence). Trimming took 5 bases from V and 3 from J; bases not matched to a gene: 3. The CDR3 contains 13 residues.

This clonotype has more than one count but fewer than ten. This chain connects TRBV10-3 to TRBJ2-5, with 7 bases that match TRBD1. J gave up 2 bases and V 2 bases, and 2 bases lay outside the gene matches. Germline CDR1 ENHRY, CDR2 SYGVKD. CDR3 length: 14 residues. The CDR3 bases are TGTGCCATCAGTGAGACAGGGGTTCAAGAGACCCAGTACTTC. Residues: CAISETGVQETQYF.

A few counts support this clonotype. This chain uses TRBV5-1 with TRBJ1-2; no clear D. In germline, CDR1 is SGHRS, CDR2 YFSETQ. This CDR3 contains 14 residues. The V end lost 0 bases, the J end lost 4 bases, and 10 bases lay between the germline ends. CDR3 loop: CASSLATGGYGYTF. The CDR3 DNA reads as TGCGCCAGCAGCTTGGCCACCGGCGGCTATGGCTACACCTTC.

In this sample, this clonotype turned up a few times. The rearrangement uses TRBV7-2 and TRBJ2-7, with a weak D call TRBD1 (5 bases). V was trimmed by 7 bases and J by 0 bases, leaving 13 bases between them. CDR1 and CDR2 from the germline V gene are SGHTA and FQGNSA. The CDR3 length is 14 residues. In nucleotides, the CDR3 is TGTGCCAGCAAACAGGACCCTAGCTCCTACGAGCAGTACTTC. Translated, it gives CASKQDPSSYEQYF.

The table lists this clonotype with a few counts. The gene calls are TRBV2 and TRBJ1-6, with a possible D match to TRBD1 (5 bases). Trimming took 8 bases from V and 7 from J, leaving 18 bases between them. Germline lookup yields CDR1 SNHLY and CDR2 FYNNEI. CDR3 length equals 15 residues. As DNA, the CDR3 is TGTGCCAGCCAAAAAACCCAGGGCTTCAATTCACCCCTCCACTTT. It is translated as CASQKTQGFNSPLHF.

The CDR3 DNA follows: TGCAGTGCTAGAGATCAGGGGAGGCGGGACACTGAAGCTTTCTTT. Amino acids: CSARDQGRRDTEAFF. The chain combines TRBV20-1 with TRBJ1-1, with D possibly TRBD1 on 6 matching bases. Trimming cost V 0 bases and J 3 bases, with 14 bases left between them. Germline V gene lookup returns CDR1 DFQATT and CDR2 SNEGSKA (reference sequence). This CDR3 spans 15 amino acids.

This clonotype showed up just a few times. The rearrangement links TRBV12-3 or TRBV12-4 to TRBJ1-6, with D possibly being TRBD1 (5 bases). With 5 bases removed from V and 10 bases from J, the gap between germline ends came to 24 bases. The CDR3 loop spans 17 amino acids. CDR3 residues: CASSPSTTQGRGSPLHF. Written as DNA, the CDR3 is TGTGCCAGCAGTCCAAGCACAACCCAGGGCAGAGGGTCACCCCTCCACTTT.

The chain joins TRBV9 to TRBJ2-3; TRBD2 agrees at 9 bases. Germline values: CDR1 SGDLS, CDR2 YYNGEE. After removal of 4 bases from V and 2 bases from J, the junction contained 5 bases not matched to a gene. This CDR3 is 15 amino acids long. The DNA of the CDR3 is TGTGCCAGCAGCTTCAGCGGGGGGTACACAGATACGCAGTATTTT. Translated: CASSFSGGYTDTQYF.

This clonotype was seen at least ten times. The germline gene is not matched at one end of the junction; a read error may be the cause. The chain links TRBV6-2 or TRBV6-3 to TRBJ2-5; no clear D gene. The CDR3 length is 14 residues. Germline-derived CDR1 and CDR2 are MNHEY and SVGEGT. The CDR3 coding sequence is TGTGCCAGCAGTTCGAGGACCGTCCAAGGGACCCAGTACTTC. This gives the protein CASSSRTVQGTQYF.

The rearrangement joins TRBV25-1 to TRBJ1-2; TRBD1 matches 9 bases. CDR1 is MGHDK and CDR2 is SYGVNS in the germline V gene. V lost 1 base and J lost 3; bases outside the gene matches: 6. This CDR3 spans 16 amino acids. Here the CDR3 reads CASSESGTGGYYGYTF. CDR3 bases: TGTGCCAGCAGTGAATCTGGAACAGGGGGCTACTATGGCTACACCTTC.